Below are 20 T cell receptor beta chains sequenced from a single sample in a study of blood T cell repertoires in COVID-19. TCRdb's table, derived via immunoSEQ multiplex PCR, lists solely in-frame clones and lacks some. The profile covers roughly 170,000 clones, with 84% appearing a single time and approximately 7.3% taken by the ten largest. The sequenced material came from peripheral blood. These receptors all come from a human donor in a cohort sampled during active COVID-19.

This sequence joins TRBV13 and TRBJ2-7, with D maybe TRBD1 (5 bases). Per the germline V gene, CDR1 is PRHDT and CDR2 is FYEKMQ (reference sequence). Trimming took 4 bases from V and 4 from J, leaving 11 bases between them. CDR3 length: 13 amino acids. This CDR3 is CASSYKTVYEQYF. CDR3 nucleotide sequence: TGTGCCAGCAGCTACAAGACAGTTTACGAGCAGTACTTC.

In this sample, this clone turned up once. This chain joins TRBV7-2 and TRBJ2-7; D call uncertain. The V and J ends lost 2 bases and 5 bases respectively, with 13 bases between them. The germline CDR1 and CDR2 sequences are SGHTA and FQGNSA. The CDR3 contains 14 residues. For the CDR3, the DNA is TGTGCCAGCAGCTTATCTTACATCGCCCACGAGCAGTACTTC. Translating gives CASSLSYIAHEQYF.

The chain is built from TRBV7-8 and TRBJ2-6, with 7 bases fitting TRBD1. Germline assignment: CDR1 SGHVS and CDR2 FQNEAQ. Germline trimming cut 5 bases from V and 0 bases from J; bases unmatched to any gene: 10. The CDR3 is made up of 18 amino acids. CDR3 sequence reads: CASSLLGTAYSGANVLTF. For the CDR3, the DNA is TGTGCCAGCAGCCTCCTAGGGACAGCGTACTCTGGGGCCAACGTCCTGACTTTC.

This clone was counted a single time. The rearrangement uses TRBV5-6 and TRBJ2-1; 9 bases match TRBD2. Per the germline V gene, CDR1 is SGHDT and CDR2 is YYEEEE. This CDR3 is built from 15 residues. The V segment lost 5 bases and the J segment 6 bases; nucleotides outside the gene matches: 9. As DNA, the CDR3 is TGTGCCAGCAGTTACATAGCGGGGGCTTTCAATGAGCAGTTCTTC. Translation gives CASSYIAGAFNEQFF. The variable domain in full, completed from reference TRBV5-6 and TRBJ2-1, reads DAGVTQSPTHLIKTRGQQVTLRCSPKSGHDTVSWYQQALGQGPQFIFQYYEEEERQRGNFPDRFSGHQFPNYSSELNVNALLLGDSALYLCASSYIAGAFNEQFFGPGTRLTVL.

The chain links TRBV3-1 (or the pseudogene TRBV3-2) to TRBJ2-5, with a weak D call TRBD2 (6 bases). Looked up from germline, CDR1 is LGHDT and CDR2 is YNNKEL (reference sequence). There are 13 residues in the CDR3. V shed 4 bases and J shed 2 bases, with 8 bases lying between them. The CDR3 region is CASSRDSQETQYF. Written as DNA, the CDR3 is TGTGCCAGCAGCCGGGACTCGCAAGAGACCCAGTACTTC.

This clone has a handful of counts. The rearrangement links TRBV7-9 to TRBJ1-1; the match to TRBD1 covers 7 bases. Trimming took 5 bases from V and 1 from J; bases not matched to a gene: 10. This CDR3 is built from 16 residues. Per germline, CDR1 SEHNR and CDR2 FQNEAQ (reference sequence). CDR3 DNA: TGTGCCAGCAGCCCACTTGCGACAGGGAGGAACACTGAAGCTTTCTTT. Amino acid sequence: CASSPLATGRNTEAFF.

Only a few counts were recorded for this clone. The chain employs TRBV9 and TRBJ1-6; possible D gene TRBD1, 5 bases. Between the trimmed V and J ends, which lost 1 base and 10 bases, there was a span of 12 bases. CDR1 is SGDLS, CDR2 YYNGEE, per germline. The CDR3 spans 14 residues. This chain's CDR3 is CASSVSHRQSPLHF. The CDR3 bases are TGTGCCAGCAGCGTATCGCATCGACAGTCACCCCTCCACTTT. Variable domain in full (rest from reference TRBV9 and TRBJ1-6): DSGVTQTPKHLITATGQRVTLRCSPRSGDLSVYWYQQSLDQGLQFLIQYYNGEERAKGNILERFSAQQFPDLHSELNLSSLELGDSALYFCASSVSHRQSPLHFGNGTRLTVT.

This clone is a singleton in its sample. This sequence joins TRBV19 and TRBJ1-1; no clear D gene. The CDR3 sequence is 15 residues long. The V gene lost 6 bases and the J gene lost 0 bases, with 14 bases spanning the gap. The germline gives CDR1 LNHDA, CDR2 SQIVND (reference sequence). This CDR3 reads CASSISKSMNTEAFF. CDR3 nucleotide sequence: TGTGCCAGTAGCATCTCCAAGAGTATGAACACTGAAGCTTTCTTT.

The rearrangement links TRBV18 to TRBJ2-7, with 8 bases aligning to TRBD1. The V gene's germline CDR1 is KGHSH and CDR2 LQKENI. J was trimmed by 0 bases and V by 5 bases; bases with no gene match: 6. The CDR3 extends over 15 amino acids. The CDR3 protein is CASSTTGASSYEQYF. The CDR3 DNA sequence: TGTGCCAGCTCAACGACAGGGGCTAGCTCCTACGAGCAGTACTTC.

This clone has only one observation. The rearrangement links TRBV5-4 to TRBJ2-7; D may be TRBD2 (7 bases). The CDR3 extends over 16 amino acids. V dropped 1 base and J dropped 5 bases, with 19 bases sitting between them. In germline, CDR1 is SGHNT, CDR2 YYREEE (reference sequence). The CDR3 sequence is CASSLWFGGGGDEQYF. For the CDR3, the DNA is TGTGCCAGCAGCTTGTGGTTCGGAGGGGGGGGAGACGAGCAGTACTTC.

The rearrangement uses TRBV28 and TRBJ1-2; D remains ambiguous. CDR1 and CDR2 (germline): MDHEN, SYDVKM. Trimming took 10 bases from V and 7 from J, leaving 16 bases between them. This CDR3 is 12 amino acids long. This CDR3 is CATPDGMGGYTF. In nucleotides, the CDR3 is TGTGCCACCCCTGACGGGATGGGTGGCTACACCTTC.

The chain employs TRBV19 and TRBJ1-3; TRBD1 is a possible D gene (5 bases). The CDR3 has 16 residues. Germline V gene sequence: CDR1 LNHDA, CDR2 SQIVND (reference sequence). Trimming shortened V by 4 bases and J by 0 bases, and 13 bases separated the two germline ends. CDR3 nucleotide sequence: TGTGCCAGTAGTACCCGACAGCGTGTCTCTGGAAACACCATATATTTT. Translation: CASSTRQRVSGNTIYF.

This chain joins TRBV3-1 (or the pseudogene TRBV3-2) and TRBJ2-1, with 8 bases fitting TRBD1. V gave up 9 bases and J gave up 0 bases; unmatched junction bases: 16. CDR1 LGHDT and CDR2 YNNKEL come from the germline V gene (reference sequence). The CDR3 has 18 amino acids. Here the CDR3 reads CASSELTGDLSSYNEQFF. CDR3 coding DNA: TGTGCCAGTTCGGAACTGACAGGGGACCTAAGCTCCTACAATGAGCAGTTCTTC.

The CDR3 spells CASSQDLPRAGTVNEKLFF. The CDR3 nucleotides are TGTGCCAGCAGCCAAGACCTGCCCCGAGCCGGGACAGTTAATGAAAAACTGTTTTTT. The chain uses TRBV3-1 (or the pseudogene TRBV3-2) and TRBJ1-4, with 7 nucleotides matching TRBD1. Trimming removed 0 bases from V and 4 bases from J; junction bases left unmatched: 14. The CDR3 consists of 19 residues. Germline V CDR1 and CDR2: LGHDT, YNNKEL (reference sequence).

The V gene is TRBV12-3 or TRBV12-4, the J gene TRBJ1-5; TRBD1 aligns across 7 bases. The CDR3 consists of 13 residues. V was pared by 6 bases and J by 6 bases, with 5 bases of the junction left unmatched. The CDR3 region has the DNA TGTGCCAGCAGATACAGGGGAGGTCAGCCCCAGCATTTT. Its protein product is CASRYRGGQPQHF.

The V and J genes are TRBV5-1 and TRBJ2-3; possible D gene TRBD1, 6 bases. CDR1 SGHRS and CDR2 YFSETQ come from the germline V gene. V gave up 2 bases and J gave up 4 bases, with 17 bases separating them. The CDR3 has 16 residues. Here the CDR3 DNA reads TGCGCCAGCAGCTTAGGAGACAGGCTCAAGGCAGATACGCAGTATTTT. This translates into CASSLGDRLKADTQYF.

The gene calls are TRBV7-6 and TRBJ2-1, with D possibly TRBD2 on 6 matching bases. V shed 1 base and J shed 5 bases, with 18 bases lying between them. Germline CDR1 reads SGHVS; CDR2 reads FNYEAQ. CDR3 length: 17 amino acids. CDR3 loop: CASSLGAPGGENNEQFF. The CDR3 DNA is TGTGCCAGCAGCTTAGGGGCTCCGGGCGGGGAAAACAATGAGCAGTTCTTC.

V is TRBV6-2 or TRBV6-3 and J is TRBJ2-7, with D perhaps TRBD2 (5 bases). The CDR3 is 13 amino acids. The germline V gene encodes CDR1 MNHEY and CDR2 SVGEGT. V was pared by 1 base and J by 2 bases, with 6 bases between. CDR3 coding DNA: TGTGCCAGCAGTTACTTGACTACCTACGAGCAGTACTTC. Translated: CASSYLTTYEQYF.

CDR3 amino acids: CASSPPVQGLGEQYF. CDR3 sequence (DNA): TGTGCCAGCTCACCACCGGTGCAGGGGCTAGGCGAGCAGTACTTC. The chain links TRBV18 to TRBJ2-7, with a weak D call TRBD1 (6 bases). The germline gives CDR1 KGHSH, CDR2 LQKENI. The V end lost 0 bases, the J end lost 6 bases, and 15 bases lay between the germline ends. The CDR3 consists of 15 residues. The variable domain in full, completed from reference TRBV18 and TRBJ2-7, reads NAGVMQNPRHLVRRRGQEARLRCSPMKGHSHVYWYRQLPEEGLKFMVYLQKENIIDESGMPKERFSAEFPKEGPSILRIQQVVRGDSAAYFCASSPPVQGLGEQYFGPGTRLTVT.

The CDR3 DNA follows: TGCGCCAGCAGCTCCCTACAGGGTACAGATACGCAGTATTTT. Translation: CASSSLQGTDTQYF. The chain recombines TRBV5-1 with TRBJ2-3; TRBD1 might be the D (6 bases). In germline, CDR1 is SGHRS, CDR2 YFSETQ. The CDR3 length is 14 residues. The V end was cut by 3 bases, the J end by 3 bases, with 11 bases between. Filled out from reference TRBV5-1 and TRBJ2-3, the complete variable domain reads KAGVTQTPRYLIKTRGQQVTLSCSPISGHRSVSWYQQTPGQGLQFLFEYFSETQRNKGNFPGRFSGRQFSNSRSEMNVSTLELGDSALYLCASSSLQGTDTQYFGPGTRLTVL.